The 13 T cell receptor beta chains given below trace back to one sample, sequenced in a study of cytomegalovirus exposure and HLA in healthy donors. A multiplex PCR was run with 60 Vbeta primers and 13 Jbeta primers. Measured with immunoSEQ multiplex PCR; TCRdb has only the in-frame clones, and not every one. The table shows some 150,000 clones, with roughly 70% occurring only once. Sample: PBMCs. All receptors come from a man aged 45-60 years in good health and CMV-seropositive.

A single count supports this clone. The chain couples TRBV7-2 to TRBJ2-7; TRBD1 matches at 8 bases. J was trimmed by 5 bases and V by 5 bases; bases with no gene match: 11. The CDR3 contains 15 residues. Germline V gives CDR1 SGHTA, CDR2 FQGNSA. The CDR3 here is CASSQSRTGTNEQYF. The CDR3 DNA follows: TGTGCCAGCAGCCAATCCCGGACAGGGACAAACGAGCAGTACTTC.

The CDR3 DNA follows: TGTGCCAGCAGCTTAGATCTAGCGGGGGCGGAGACCCAGTACTTC. Protein sequence: CASSLDLAGAETQYF. The chain carries TRBV7-9 and TRBJ2-5, with 10 positions matching TRBD2. V lost 1 base, J lost 5 bases, and 4 bases stayed unmatched. Germline V gene lookup returns CDR1 SEHNR and CDR2 FQNEAQ (reference sequence). The CDR3 loop spans 15 amino acids.

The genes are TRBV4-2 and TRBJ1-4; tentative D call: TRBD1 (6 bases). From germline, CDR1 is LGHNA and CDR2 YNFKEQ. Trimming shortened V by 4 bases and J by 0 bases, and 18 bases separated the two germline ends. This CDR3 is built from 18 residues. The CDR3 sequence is CASSRTSDRNPTNEKLFF. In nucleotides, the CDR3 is TGTGCCAGCAGCCGCACTTCCGACAGGAACCCAACTAATGAAAAACTGTTTTTT.

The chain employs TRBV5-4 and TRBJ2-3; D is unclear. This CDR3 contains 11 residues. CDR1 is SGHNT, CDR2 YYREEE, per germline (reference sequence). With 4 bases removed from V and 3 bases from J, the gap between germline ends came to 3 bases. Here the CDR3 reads CASSLTDTQYF. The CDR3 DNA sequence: TGTGCCAGCAGCCTGACAGATACGCAGTATTTT. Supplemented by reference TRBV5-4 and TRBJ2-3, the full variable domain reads ETGVTQSPTHLIKTRGQQVTLRCSSQSGHNTVSWYQQALGQGPQFIFQYYREEENGRGNFPPRFSGLQFPNYSSELNVNALELDDSALYLCASSLTDTQYFGPGTRLTVL.

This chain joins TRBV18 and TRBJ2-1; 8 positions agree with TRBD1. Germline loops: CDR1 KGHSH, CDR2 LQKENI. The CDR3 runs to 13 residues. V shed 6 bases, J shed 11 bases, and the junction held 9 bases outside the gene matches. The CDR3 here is CASSPGGAGQQFF. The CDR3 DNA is TGTGCCAGCTCCCCAGGGGGCGCGGGTCAGCAGTTCTTC.

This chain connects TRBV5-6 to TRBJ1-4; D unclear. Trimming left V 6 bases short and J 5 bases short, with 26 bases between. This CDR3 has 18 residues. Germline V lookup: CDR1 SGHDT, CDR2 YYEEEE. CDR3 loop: CASTYNPAGAEVNEKLFF. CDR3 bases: TGTGCCAGCACATATAATCCGGCCGGAGCAGAAGTAAATGAAAAACTGTTTTTT.

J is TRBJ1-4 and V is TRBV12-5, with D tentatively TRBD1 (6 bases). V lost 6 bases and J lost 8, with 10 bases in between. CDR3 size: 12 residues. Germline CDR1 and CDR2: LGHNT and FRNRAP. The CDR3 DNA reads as TGTGCTAGTGGACAGGGACGGGAAAAACTGTTTTTT. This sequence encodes CASGQGREKLFF.

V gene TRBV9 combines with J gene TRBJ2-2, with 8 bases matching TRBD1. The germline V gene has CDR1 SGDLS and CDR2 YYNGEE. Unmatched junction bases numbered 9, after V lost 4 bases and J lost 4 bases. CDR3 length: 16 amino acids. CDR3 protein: CASSNRQGFGTGELFF. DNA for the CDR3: TGTGCCAGCAGCAATCGACAGGGGTTCGGCACCGGGGAGCTGTTTTTT.

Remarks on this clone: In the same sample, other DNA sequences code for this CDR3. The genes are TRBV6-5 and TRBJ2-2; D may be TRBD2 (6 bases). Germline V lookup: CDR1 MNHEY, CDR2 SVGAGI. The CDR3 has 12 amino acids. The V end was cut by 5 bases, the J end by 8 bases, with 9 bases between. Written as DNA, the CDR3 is TGTGCCAGCAGTCGGGGGACGGGGGAGCTGTTTTTT. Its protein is CASSRGTGELFF.

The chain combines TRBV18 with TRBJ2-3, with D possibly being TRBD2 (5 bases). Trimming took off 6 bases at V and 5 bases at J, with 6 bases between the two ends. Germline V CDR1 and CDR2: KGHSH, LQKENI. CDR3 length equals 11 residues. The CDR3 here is CASSEGDTQYF. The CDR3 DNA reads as TGTGCCAGCTCTGAGGGAGATACGCAGTATTTT.

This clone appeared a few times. Written as DNA, the CDR3 is TGTGCCAGCAGCCAAGATGCCGGACTAGCGGGATCTGGGGCCAACGTCCTGACTTTC. This encodes CASSQDAGLAGSGANVLTF. The V call is TRBV14, the J call TRBJ2-6, with 12 bases aligning to TRBD2. V gave up 0 bases and J gave up 1 base; unmatched junction bases: 4. The CDR3 extends over 19 amino acids. CDR1 and CDR2 from the germline V gene are SGHDN and FVKESK.

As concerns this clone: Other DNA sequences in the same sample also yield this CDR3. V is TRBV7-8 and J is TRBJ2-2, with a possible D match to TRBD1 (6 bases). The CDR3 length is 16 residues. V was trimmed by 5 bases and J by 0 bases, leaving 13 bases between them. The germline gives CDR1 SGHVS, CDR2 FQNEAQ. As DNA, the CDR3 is TGTGCCAGCAGCCCACAGGGCCCCTCGAACACCGGGGAGCTGTTTTTT. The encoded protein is CASSPQGPSNTGELFF. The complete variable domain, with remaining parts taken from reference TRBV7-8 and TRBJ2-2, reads GAGVSQSPRYKVAKRGQDVALRCDPISGHVSLFWYQQALGQGPEFLTYFQNEAQLDKSGLPSDRFFAERPEGSVSTLKIQRTQQEDSAVYLCASSPQGPSNTGELFFGEGSRLTVL.

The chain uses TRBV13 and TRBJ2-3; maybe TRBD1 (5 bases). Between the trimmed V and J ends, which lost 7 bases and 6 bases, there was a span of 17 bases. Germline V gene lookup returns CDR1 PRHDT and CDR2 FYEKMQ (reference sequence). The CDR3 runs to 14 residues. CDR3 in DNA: TGTGCCAGCACCTCCCTCCAGGGCTTTGATACGCAGTATTTT. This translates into CASTSLQGFDTQYF.